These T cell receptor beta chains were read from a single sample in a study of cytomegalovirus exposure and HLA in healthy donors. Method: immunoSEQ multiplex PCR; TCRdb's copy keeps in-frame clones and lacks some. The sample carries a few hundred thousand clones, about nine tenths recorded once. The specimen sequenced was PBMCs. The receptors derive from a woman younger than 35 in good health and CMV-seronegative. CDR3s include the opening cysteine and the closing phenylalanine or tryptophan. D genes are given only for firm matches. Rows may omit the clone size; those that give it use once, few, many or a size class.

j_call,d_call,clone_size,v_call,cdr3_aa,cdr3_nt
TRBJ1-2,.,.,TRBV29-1,CSVRTVDLYGYTF,TGCAGCGTTAGGACAGTCGACCTCTATGGCTACACCTTC
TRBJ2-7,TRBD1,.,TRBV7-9,CASSHRTGTYEQYF,TGTGCCAGCAGCCACCGGACAGGGACCTACGAGCAGTACTTC
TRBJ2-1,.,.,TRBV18,CASSPPGLEGNEQFF,TGTGCCAGCTCACCACCGGGGCTGGAGGGGAATGAGCAGTTCTTC
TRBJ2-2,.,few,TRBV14,CASPSRAGELFF,TGTGCCAGCCCCTCCCGGGCCGGGGAGCTGTTTTTT
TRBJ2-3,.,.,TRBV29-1,CSVELRLVGDTQYF,TGCAGCGTTGAGTTGAGACTAGTAGGAGATACGCAGTATTTT
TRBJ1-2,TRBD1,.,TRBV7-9,CASTQGGRGYGYTF,TGTGCCAGCACCCAGGGGGGCAGGGGCTATGGCTACACCTTC
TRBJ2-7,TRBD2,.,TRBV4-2,CASSRTLAGGRDEQYF,TGTGCCAGCAGCCGTACCCTGGCGGGAGGGCGCGACGAGCAGTACTTC
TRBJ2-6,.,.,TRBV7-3,CASSGSGTGRWGANVLTF,TGTGCCAGCAGCGGATCCGGGACTGGCCGGTGGGGGGCCAACGTCCTGACTTTC
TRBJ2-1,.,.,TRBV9,CASSGTSLEQFF,TGTGCCAGCAGCGGAACTAGTCTTGAGCAGTTCTTC
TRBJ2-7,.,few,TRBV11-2,CASSPRLVMGEQYF,TGTGCCAGCAGCCCCAGACTAGTTATGGGCGAGCAGTACTTC
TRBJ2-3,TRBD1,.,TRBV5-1,CASSFIGQGADTQYF,TGCGCCAGCAGCTTTATAGGACAGGGGGCAGATACGCAGTATTTT
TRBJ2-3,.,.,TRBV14,CASSQGPGHPTDTQYF,TGTGCCAGCAGCCAAGGACCGGGACACCCCACAGATACGCAGTATTTT
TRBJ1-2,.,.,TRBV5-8,CASSSPQGRYTF,TGTGCCAGCAGCTCTCCACAGGGTCGCTACACCTTC
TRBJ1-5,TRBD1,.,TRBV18,CASSPTGGGWHQPQHF,TGTGCCAGCTCACCCACAGGGGGGGGTTGGCACCAGCCCCAGCATTTT
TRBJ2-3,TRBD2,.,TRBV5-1,CASSWEVKGLAGAVDTQYF,TGCGCCAGCAGCTGGGAAGTTAAGGGACTAGCGGGAGCGGTAGATACGCAGTATTTT
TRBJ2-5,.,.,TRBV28,CASMRTNQETQYF,TGTGCCAGCATGCGGACTAACCAAGAGACCCAGTACTTC
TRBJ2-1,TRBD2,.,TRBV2,CASRDPRDYYNEQFF,TGTGCCAGCAGGGACCCTCGGGACTATTACAATGAGCAGTTCTTC
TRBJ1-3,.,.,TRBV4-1,CASSQVGQSGDTIYF,TGCGCCAGCAGCCAAGTAGGCCAGAGCGGAGACACCATATATTTT
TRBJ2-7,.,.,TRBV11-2,CASSFQRIAGSYEQYF,TGTGCCAGCAGCTTTCAGCGGATCGCGGGCTCCTACGAGCAGTACTTC
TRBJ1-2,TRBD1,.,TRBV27,CASSLTGQAVRYTF,TGTGCCAGCAGTCTAACGGGACAGGCAGTGCGCTACACCTTC
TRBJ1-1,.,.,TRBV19,CASSQQGIHTEAFF,TGTGCCAGTAGCCAACAGGGTATTCACACTGAAGCTTTCTTT
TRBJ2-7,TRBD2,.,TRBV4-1,CASSPRTSGTSSYEQYF,TGCGCCAGCAGCCCGAGGACTAGCGGGACAAGCTCCTACGAGCAGTACTTC
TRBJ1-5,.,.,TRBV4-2,CASSQTDQPQHF,TGTGCCAGCAGCCAAACTGATCAGCCCCAGCATTTT
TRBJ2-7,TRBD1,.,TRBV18,CASSATEGPGQGIYEQYF,TGTGCCAGCTCAGCCACAGAAGGCCCGGGACAGGGAATCTACGAGCAGTACTTC
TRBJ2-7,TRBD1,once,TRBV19,CASTPGTGTALYEQYF,TGTGCCAGTACCCCAGGAACCGGGACAGCCCTCTACGAGCAGTACTTC
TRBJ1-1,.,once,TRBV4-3,CASSQELQGKPEAFF,TGCGCCAGCAGCCAAGAGCTTCAGGGGAAACCTGAAGCTTTCTTT
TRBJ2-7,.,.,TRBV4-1,CASSRGTALSYEQYF,TGCGCCAGCAGCAGAGGGACTGCGCTCTCCTACGAGCAGTACTTC
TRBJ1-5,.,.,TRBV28,CASSLRRIGGQSQPQHF,TGTGCCAGCAGTTTGAGAAGGATCGGGGGGCAGAGTCAGCCCCAGCATTTT
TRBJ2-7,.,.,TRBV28,CASQLSGSYEQYF,TGTGCCAGCCAACTGTCGGGTTCCTACGAGCAGTACTTC